These T cell receptor beta chains were read from a single sample in a study of blood T cell repertoires in COVID-19. Sequencing used immunoSEQ multiplex PCR; TCRdb keeps in-frame clones, though not all of them. Of approximately 250,000 clones detected, around 88% appear once; the ten largest clones hold 1% to 1.5%. The sample was PBMCs or T cells enriched from blood (not recorded which). These receptors originate from a woman aged 40-49 years with acute COVID-19. CDR3s include the opening cysteine and the closing phenylalanine or tryptophan. A D gene is named only where the DNA matches it firmly. For some rows the clone size is stated as once, few or many, or as a class when expanded; others skip it.

TRBJ2-3 14 TRBD2 TRBV2 . TGTGCCAGCAGTGGTCAGGGAGGGCCAGATACGCAGTATTTT CASSGQGGPDTQYF
TRBJ2-5 15 . TRBV4-2 . TGTGCCAGCAGCCAAGATCGGACTATTCAAGAGACCCAGTACTTC CASSQDRTIQETQYF
TRBJ1-3 15 . TRBV5-1 . TGCGCCAGCAGCCCCAGCGGGGTAGCTGGAAACACCATATATTTT CASSPSGVAGNTIYF
TRBJ1-1 15 . TRBV10-3 . TGTGCCATCAGGACCTCTCGAGACATGAACACTGAAGCTTTCTTT CAIRTSRDMNTEAFF
TRBJ2-1 13 . TRBV6-5 . TGTGCCAGCAGGATGAGCTCCTACAATGAGCAGTTCTTC CASRMSSYNEQFF
TRBJ2-7 14 TRBD2 TRBV27 . TGTGCCAGCAGTTTTATACGGGAGGTAAACGAGCAGTACTTC CASSFIREVNEQYF
TRBJ2-3 17 TRBD1 TRBV19 once TGTGCCAGTAGTCGCCGGACAGGGGATGGGGGCACAGATACGCAGTATTTT CASSRRTGDGGTDTQYF
TRBJ2-1 15 TRBD2 TRBV7-9 . TGTGCCAGCAGCCAGCGGGAGGAAGTCTACAATGAGCAGTTCTTC CASSQREEVYNEQFF
TRBJ2-2 15 TRBD1 TRBV18 . TGTGCCAGCTCAGCCGGGACAGGGGACACCGGGGAGCTGTTTTTT CASSAGTGDTGELFF
TRBJ2-1 21 TRBD2 TRBV15 few TGTGCCACCAGCTCCCTACCGGGACTAGCGGGAGTTAGTAGCTCCTACAATGAGCAGTTCTTC CATSSLPGLAGVSSSYNEQFF
TRBJ2-4 15 TRBD1 TRBV27 . TGTGCCAGCAGTCTCTCAGGGGGATCTGAAAACATTCAGTACTTC CASSLSGGSENIQYF
TRBJ1-5 12 . TRBV7-2 . TGTGCCAGCAGCCCTTACAATCAGCCCCAGCATTTT CASSPYNQPQHF
TRBJ2-1 14 TRBD2 TRBV7-2 . TGTGCCAGCAGCCCGGGACTAGCGTATAATGAGCAGTTCTTC CASSPGLAYNEQFF
TRBJ2-7 14 . TRBV27 . TGTGCCAGCAGCCGATACTCAATTTACTACGAGCAGTACTTC CASSRYSIYYEQYF
TRBJ1-2 15 TRBD1 TRBV3-1/TRBV3-2 . TGTGCCAGCAGCCACTCCGACAGGGTGCCGTGGGGCTACACCTTC CASSHSDRVPWGYTF
TRBJ1-1 16 TRBD1 TRBV19 . TGTGCCAGTAGCTTAACTTCGACAGGGCGGAACACTGAAGCTTTCTTT CASSLTSTGRNTEAFF
TRBJ1-5 15 . TRBV20-1 once TGCAGTGCTAGTCTGTCTGGGCGGGGCAATCAGCCCCAGCATTTT CSASLSGRGNQPQHF
TRBJ2-7 17 TRBD1 TRBV2 . TGTGCCAGCAGCCTCCGGGACAGGGCGATTATGAGGTACGAGCAGTACTTC CASSLRDRAIMRYEQYF
TRBJ1-1 13 . TRBV11-3 . TGTGCCAGCAGCTTAGTAAAGAACACTGAAGCTTTCTTT CASSLVKNTEAFF
TRBJ2-2 14 TRBD2 TRBV19 . TGTGCCAGTAGCACTAGCGGGAGAGGCGGGGAGCTGTTTTTT CASSTSGRGGELFF
TRBJ1-6 15 TRBD1 TRBV5-6 . TGTGCCAGCAGCCCCGGACAGGGGTATAATTCACCCCTCCACTTT CASSPGQGYNSPLHF
TRBJ1-5 17 . TRBV19 . TGTGCCAGTAAATCAGAGAGGGGGGGCTTAGGCAATCAGCCCCAGCATTTT CASKSERGGLGNQPQHF
TRBJ2-1 16 TRBD2 TRBV27 . TGTGCCAGCAGTTCCAACCCAGGGAGGGACGACAATGAGCAGTTCTTC CASSSNPGRDDNEQFF
TRBJ1-6 14 TRBD1 TRBV27 . TGTGCCAGCAGTACGACAGGGTCGGATTCACCCCTCCACTTT CASSTTGSDSPLHF
TRBJ1-1 15 . TRBV11-2 . TGTGCCAGCAGCTTAGCGGGGAGGGGGAACACTGAAGCTTTCTTT CASSLAGRGNTEAFF
TRBJ1-4 15 TRBD1 TRBV4-3 once TGCGCCAGCAGCCAAACAGGGGGAATGGGTGAAAAACTGTTTTTT CASSQTGGMGEKLFF
TRBJ1-1 14 TRBD1 TRBV27 . TGTGCCAGCAGGAACCGGGACAGAGGAACTGAAGCTTTCTTT CASRNRDRGTEAFF
TRBJ1-2 12 TRBD1 TRBV2 . TGTGCCAGCCGGGACAGCTATTATGGCTACACCTTC CASRDSYYGYTF
TRBJ1-2 12 TRBD1 TRBV12-3/TRBV12-4 . TGTGCCAGCAGTTTGACAGGGAGTGGCTACACCTTC CASSLTGSGYTF
TRBJ1-4 14 . TRBV19 . TGTGCCAGTAGGAAGACAGATCATCTTGAAAAACTGTTTTTT CASRKTDHLEKLFF
TRBJ1-3 14 TRBD1 TRBV19 . TGTGCCAGTAGCCGGACAGGGAACGGAAACACCATATATTTT CASSRTGNGNTIYF
TRBJ2-5 14 . TRBV7-9 . TGTGCCAGCAGCTTATTAGGGACTCAAGAGACCCAGTACTTC CASSLLGTQETQYF
TRBJ1-3 15 . TRBV28 . TGTGCCAGCAGCCGAATAGGCCGAGCGGGAAACACCATATATTTT CASSRIGRAGNTIYF
TRBJ2-2 18 . TRBV12-5 . TGTGCTAGTGGTTTGGACCCTCGCACCACAGGGAACACCGGGGAGCTGTTTTTT CASGLDPRTTGNTGELFF
TRBJ1-5 14 . TRBV6-5 . TGTGCCAGCAGCCCGGCGCGGGGCAATCAGCCCCAGCATTTT CASSPARGNQPQHF
TRBJ1-2 13 . TRBV21-1 . TGTGCCAGCAGCGACGACAGGGAGTATGGCTACACCTTC CASSDDREYGYTF
TRBJ2-2 18 . TRBV12-5 few TGTGCTAGTGGTTTTTTCAGCCTTGTGTCCGAGGGCACCGGGGAGCTGTTTTTT CASGFFSLVSEGTGELFF
TRBJ2-1 18 TRBD2 TRBV5-5 . TGTGCCAGCAGTCCGCGACAGATAGCGGGAGGGCCGAGCAATGAGCAGTTCTTC CASSPRQIAGGPSNEQFF
TRBJ2-3 17 TRBD2 TRBV3-1/TRBV3-2 . TGTGCCAGCAGCCAACTGGTAGCGGGGGGCGATAGAGATACGCAGTATTTT CASSQLVAGGDRDTQYF
TRBJ1-5 11 . TRBV28 . TGTGCCAGCAGTTTCGGTCAGCCCCAGCATTTT CASSFGQPQHF
TRBJ1-4 15 . TRBV4-3 . TGCGCCAGCAGCCAGAACCCTACAGGGAATGAAAAACTGTTTTTT CASSQNPTGNEKLFF
TRBJ2-5 16 . TRBV7-2 . TGTGCCAGCAGCCTAGGAGTCAGGGGGGATGGGGAGACCCAGTACTTC CASSLGVRGDGETQYF
TRBJ2-3 16 TRBD2 TRBV23-1 . TGCGCCAGCAGTCAATCGGGAGGGTCCCACGCAGATACGCAGTATTTT CASSQSGGSHADTQYF
TRBJ2-1 15 TRBD2 TRBV6-5 few TGTGCCAGCAGTTACCAACTAGCGGGCTACAATGAGCAGTTCTTC CASSYQLAGYNEQFF
TRBJ1-1 17 . TRBV7-9 few TGTGCCAGCAGCTTTATCCAGGGGCGCTCAACGAACACTGAAGCTTTCTTT CASSFIQGRSTNTEAFF
TRBJ1-2 13 . TRBV6-1 . TGTGCCAGCAGGGAACAGGGCTCGGATGGCTACACCTTC CASREQGSDGYTF
TRBJ1-6 17 TRBD1 TRBV7-8 once TGTGCCAGCAGCTTAGTAGCCGGGACAGGTGGTAGCTCACCCCTCCACTTT CASSLVAGTGGSSPLHF
TRBJ2-1 14 TRBD1 TRBV6-5 . TGTGCCAGCAGCCCCCGGGACAGGGATAATGAGCAGTTCTTC CASSPRDRDNEQFF
TRBJ1-2 14 TRBD1 TRBV4-3 . TGCGCCAGCAGCCTGGGGGACAGCGGTTATGGCTACACCTTC CASSLGDSGYGYTF
TRBJ2-7 14 . TRBV10-3 once TGTGCCATCACCCAGGGGGGCAGCTCCTACGAGCAGTACTTC CAITQGGSSYEQYF
TRBJ2-1 16 . TRBV24-1 . TGTGCCACCAGTGATAGGGGGACTACCACCTACAATGAGCAGTTCTTC CATSDRGTTTYNEQFF
TRBJ1-2 14 . TRBV6-5 . TGTGCCAGCAGCTACTCCGCATTGTTAGATGGCTACACCTTC CASSYSALLDGYTF
TRBJ2-2 13 . TRBV19 once TGTGCCAGTAGTATCGGGGTCACCGGGGAGCTGTTTTTT CASSIGVTGELFF
TRBJ2-7 11 . TRBV11-2 . TGTGCCAGCAGCTTAAGGGGGGAGCAGTACTTC CASSLRGEQYF
TRBJ2-1 12 . TRBV19 once TGTGCCAGTAGTGTTACCTACAATGAGCAGTTCTTC CASSVTYNEQFF
TRBJ1-1 11 . TRBV19 . TGTGCCAGTAGGAGAGGAACTGAAGCTTTCTTT CASRRGTEAFF
TRBJ2-1 17 TRBD2 TRBV12-5 once TGTGCTAGTGGACGTCGACTAGCGGGAGGGGCCTACAATGAGCAGTTCTTC CASGRRLAGGAYNEQFF
TRBJ1-2 13 TRBD1 TRBV28 few TGTGCCAGCAGTCCGACAGGGTCCCATGGCTACACCTTC CASSPTGSHGYTF
TRBJ2-5 15 TRBD1 TRBV24-1 . TGTGCCACCAGTGACTCGAGGACAGGGAGAGAGACCCAGTACTTC CATSDSRTGRETQYF